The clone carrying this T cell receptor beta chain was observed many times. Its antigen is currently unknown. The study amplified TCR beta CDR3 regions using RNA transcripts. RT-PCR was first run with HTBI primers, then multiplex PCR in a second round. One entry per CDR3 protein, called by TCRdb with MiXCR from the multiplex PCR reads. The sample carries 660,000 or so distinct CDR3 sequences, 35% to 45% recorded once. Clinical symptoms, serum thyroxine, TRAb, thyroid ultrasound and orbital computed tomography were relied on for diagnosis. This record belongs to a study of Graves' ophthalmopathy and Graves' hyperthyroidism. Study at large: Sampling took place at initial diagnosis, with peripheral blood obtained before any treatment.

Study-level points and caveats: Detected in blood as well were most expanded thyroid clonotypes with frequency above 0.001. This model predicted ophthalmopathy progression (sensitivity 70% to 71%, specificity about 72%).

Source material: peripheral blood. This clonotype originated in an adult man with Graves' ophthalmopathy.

The CDR3 sequence: CASSLLPQGGNSPLHF. The CDR3 coding sequence is TGTGCCAGCAGCTTGCTCCCCCAGGGTGGAAATTCACCCCTCCACTTT. The chain recombines TRBV7-3 with TRBJ1-6, with a possible D match to TRBD1 (5 bases). Trimming shortened V by 3 bases and J by 7 bases, and 16 bases separated the two germline ends. The CDR3 has 16 amino acids. In germline, CDR1 is SGHTA, CDR2 FQGTGA.